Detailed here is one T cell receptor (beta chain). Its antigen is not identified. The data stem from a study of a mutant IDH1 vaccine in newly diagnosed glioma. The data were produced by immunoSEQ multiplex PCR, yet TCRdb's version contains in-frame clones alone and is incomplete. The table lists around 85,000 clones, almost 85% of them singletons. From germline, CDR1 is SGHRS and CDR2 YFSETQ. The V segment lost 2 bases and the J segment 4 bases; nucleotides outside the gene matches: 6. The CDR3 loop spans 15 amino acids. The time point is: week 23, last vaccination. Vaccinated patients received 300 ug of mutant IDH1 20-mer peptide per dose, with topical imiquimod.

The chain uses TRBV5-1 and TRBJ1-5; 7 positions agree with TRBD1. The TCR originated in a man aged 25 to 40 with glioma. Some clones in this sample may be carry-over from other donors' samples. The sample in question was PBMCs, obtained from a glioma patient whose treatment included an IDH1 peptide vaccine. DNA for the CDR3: TGCGCCAGCAGCTTAGGACAGGCCGCAAATCAGCCCCAGCATTTT. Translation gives CASSLGQAANQPQHF.